The clone carrying this T cell receptor (beta chain) was seen repeatedly, ten times or more. Its antigen is undetermined. Molecules of cDNA were individually given unique molecular identifiers that were attached to them. TCRdb re-analysed the 5' RACE reads in MiXCR, keeping a single row per CDR3 protein. The top ten clones hold roughly 4.3% of a sample with around 70,000 distinct CDR3 sequences, 10% to 15% of them seen once. This specimen belongs to a study of early T cells in non-severe SARS-CoV-2 infection. Study-wide background: Investigators sequenced bulk RNA drawn from unsorted whole blood, and chains remained unpaired.

Findings of the study overall: Reliance on VDJdb matching favored anti-spike CD8 responses; private and CD4 specificities were missed.

The length of the CDR3 is 14 residues. The V end was cut by 0 bases, the J end by 1 base, with 8 bases between. Germline V lookup: CDR1 SGDLS, CDR2 YYNGEE. This clonotype originated in an adult who was a healthcare worker with PCR-confirmed SARS-CoV-2 infection or an uninfected control (not recorded which). The chain joins TRBV9 to TRBJ2-7; D not resolved. The sequenced sample consisted of whole blood. The CDR3 region has the DNA TGTGCCAGCAGCGTAGCGGGCACATCCTACGAGCAGTACTTC. Residues: CASSVAGTSYEQYF.